These 7 T cell receptor beta chains were all obtained from the same sample, sequenced in a study of CD8 T cells in ankylosing spondylitis. Findings and caveats of the study: Blood of patients with ankylosing spondylitis appeared to be characterized by a TCR beta motif of several highly homologous variants.

TCRdb used MiXCR to reprocess the 5' RACE reads, holding one entry per CDR3 protein. This sample has just under 550,000 distinct CDR3 sequences; roughly an eighth occur once, and the top ten carry nearly 7%. Antigens for these TCRs are unknown. The sample was blood, either unsorted or a sorted T cell fraction (not recorded which). These receptors originate from a male donor with ankylosing spondylitis.

This clonotype was found a few times. The rearrangement uses TRBV12-3 or TRBV12-4 and TRBJ2-5; weak D call: TRBD2 (5 bases). V gave up 7 bases and J gave up 6 bases, with 9 bases separating them. The CDR3 has 11 amino acids. The CDR3 DNA is TGTGCCAGCACCTTCGGGAAGACCCAGTACTTC. Amino acids: CASTFGKTQYF.

This clonotype was counted only a few times. The rearrangement uses TRBV6-2 or TRBV6-3 and TRBJ2-1; no clear D gene. Trimming stripped 7 bases from V and 5 bases from J, with 6 bases between. Per the germline V gene, CDR1 is MNHEY and CDR2 is SVGEGT. The CDR3 runs 11 residues. CDR3 protein: CASKRNNEQFF. The CDR3 DNA sequence: TGTGCCAGCAAGAGGAACAATGAGCAGTTCTTC.

Remarks on this clonotype: Just one base apart from a much larger clone, this may be a read error. V is TRBV11-2 and J is TRBJ2-2; D remains unclear. The CDR3 consists of 15 residues. Germline assignment: CDR1 SGHAT and CDR2 FQNNGV. V shed 2 bases and J shed 5 bases, with 12 bases lying between them. This CDR3 reads CASSLSRRETGELFF. DNA of the CDR3: TGTGCCAGCAGCTTAAGCAGGAGAGAAACCGGGGAGCTGTTTTTT.

CDR3 sequence: CASSPTGVTNIQYF. CDR3 nucleotide sequence: TGTGCCAGCAGCCCCACGGGGGTTACAAACATTCAGTACTTC. The chain is built from TRBV7-9 and TRBJ2-4, with D possibly being TRBD2 (6 bases). Looked up from germline, CDR1 is SEHNR and CDR2 is FQNEAQ (reference sequence). Trimming took off 5 bases at V and 6 bases at J, with 14 bases between the two ends. The CDR3 sequence is 14 residues long.

This clonotype was observed a handful of times. The chain links TRBV18 to TRBJ2-1; 13 bases match TRBD2. Germline CDR1 is KGHSH and CDR2 is LQKENI. The CDR3 loop spans 17 amino acids. The junction had 8 bases not matched to a gene; V was cut back by 5 bases and J by 4 bases. The DNA for the CDR3 is TGTGCCAGCTCATACGGGACTAGCGGGGTAGGATACAATGAGCAGTTCTTC. It encodes CASSYGTSGVGYNEQFF.

The sample holds a few counts of this clonotype. The rearrangement links TRBV20-1 to TRBJ1-1; D is possibly TRBD1 (6 bases). CDR3 length equals 13 residues. V was pared by 6 bases and J by 3 bases, with 14 bases between. Germline V gene data show CDR1 as DFQATT and CDR2 as SNEGSKA (reference sequence). CDR3 nucleotides: TGCAGTGCCGCGCGCGAGGGGGACACTGAAGCTTTCTTT. Translation gives CSAAREGDTEAFF.

Ten or more counts support this clonotype. This chain joins TRBV2 and TRBJ1-5; D gene ambiguous. The V and J ends lost 6 bases and 0 bases respectively, with 15 bases between them. This CDR3 is built from 16 residues. Germline CDR1 SNHLY, CDR2 FYNNEI. In DNA, the CDR3 is TGTGCCAGCAGGGATCGGGCCATGGATAGCAATCAGCCCCAGCATTTT. Protein sequence: CASRDRAMDSNQPQHF.